This T cell receptor (beta chain) was documented in a study of shared clonotypes between healthy human individuals. Study background: Researchers assigned three CD4 naive, three CD4 memory, two CD8 naive and one CD8 memory plate to each donor.

The protocol was immunoSEQ multiplex PCR, while the TCRdb copy is restricted to in-frame clones and leaves out a portion. The sample includes roughly 2.6 million clones, 85% to 95% of them seen just once. Findings and limits, study-wide: Blood alone was sampled, and tissue repertoires likely differ. Non-shared clonotypes had lower generation probabilities than those shared by all four donors.

It was into CD45RA+ naive and CD45RA-negative memory subsets that the CD4+ cells were split. V dropped 7 bases and J dropped 0 bases, with 13 bases sitting between them. CDR1 is SQVTM and CDR2 is ANQGSEA in the germline V gene. The CDR3 is 14 amino acids. About this clone: The antigen is undetermined.

The TCR comes from a young man in good health. Sequenced: naive CD4+ T cells sorted from blood. Specified subset: CD45RA+ positively selected. This sequence joins TRBV29-1 and TRBJ1-3; D is perhaps TRBD1 (5 bases). In DNA, the CDR3 is TGCAGCGCCCATGGTGGGGCCTCTGGAAACACCATATATTTT. It yields the protein CSAHGGASGNTIYF.